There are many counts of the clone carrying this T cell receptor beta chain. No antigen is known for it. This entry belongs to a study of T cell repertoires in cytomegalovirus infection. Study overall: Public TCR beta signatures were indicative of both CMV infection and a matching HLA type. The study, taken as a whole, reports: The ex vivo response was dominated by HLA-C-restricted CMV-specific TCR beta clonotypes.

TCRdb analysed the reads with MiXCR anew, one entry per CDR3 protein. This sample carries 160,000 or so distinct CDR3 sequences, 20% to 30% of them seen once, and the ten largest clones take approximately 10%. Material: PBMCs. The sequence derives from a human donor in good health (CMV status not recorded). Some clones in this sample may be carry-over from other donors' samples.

DNA for the CDR3: TGTGCCAGCAGCTGGACAGCGCACCATGAAAAACTGTTTTTT. This gives the protein CASSWTAHHEKLFF. V and J are TRBV7-2 and TRBJ1-4, with D possibly being TRBD1 (6 bases). With 4 bases removed from V and 6 bases from J, the gap between germline ends came to 12 bases. The length of the CDR3 is 14 residues. The germline V gene has CDR1 SGHTA and CDR2 FQGNSA.